The source of this T cell receptor (beta chain) is a study of cytomegalovirus exposure and HLA in healthy donors. At the time of sampling, donors were nominally healthy, though unrecorded immune exposures were likely. The PCR had 60 Vbeta and 13 Jbeta primers. Here immunoSEQ multiplex PCR was the method, and the copy in TCRdb shows in-frame clones only, minus some. The sample consists of roughly 200,000 clones, around four fifths of them appearing once. Germline V gene sequence: CDR1 LGHNT, CDR2 FRNRAP. This CDR3 is built from 15 residues. Between the trimmed V and J ends, which lost 7 bases and 2 bases, there was a span of 17 bases.

The V gene is TRBV12-5, the J gene TRBJ2-5; D might be TRBD2 (6 bases). The TCR was taken from a woman aged 55-70 years in good health and CMV-seropositive. The sample taken for sequencing was PBMCs. CDR3 nucleotide sequence: TGTGCTAGTGCCCTAGGGATAGCGGTGCAAGAGACCCAGTACTTC. It is translated as CASALGIAVQETQYF.